The 7 T cell receptor beta chains below come from one sample, sequenced in a study of chronic HIV infection and antiretroviral therapy. A single record per CDR3 protein comes from TCRdb applying MiXCR to the 5' RACE reads. Of approximately 47,000 distinct CDR3 sequences in the sample, under 20% were seen once. The sequenced sample was peripheral blood. Receptors originate from an adult who had HIV and had not received antiretroviral therapy, or was an uninfected healthy control (not recorded which).

This clonotype was seen at least ten times. DNA for the CDR3: TGTGCCAGCAGCCGGGGGGAGAGCAATCAGCCCCAGCATTTT. Translation gives CASSRGESNQPQHF. This rearrangement joins TRBV4-2 to TRBJ1-5, with D possibly TRBD1 on 5 matching bases. The CDR3 totals 14 residues. The ends were cut back, 4 bases at V and 1 base at J, with 8 bases in the middle. The germline CDR1 and CDR2 sequences are LGHNA and YNFKEQ.

A note on this clonotype: A junction boundary mismatches the germline segment, possibly from a read error. V and J are TRBV18 and TRBJ1-4; D is perhaps TRBD1 (5 bases). The germline gives CDR1 KGHSH, CDR2 LQKENI. This CDR3 has 16 residues. The CDR3 DNA reads TGTGGCAGCTCACCATCGGGGACCCTGCCAAGTGAAAAACTGTTTTTT. Residues: CGSSPSGTLPSEKLFF.

The J gene is TRBJ2-7, the V gene TRBV11-2, with TRBD1 matching over 8 bases. The germline V gene encodes CDR1 SGHAT and CDR2 FQNNGV. The junction had 5 bases not matched to a gene; V was cut back by 1 base and J by 3 bases. The CDR3 has 15 residues. The CDR3 bases are TGTGCCAGCAGCTTAGTGGGACAGGCCAGCTACGAGCAGTACTTC. Amino acids: CASSLVGQASYEQYF.

This clonotype was observed a few times. The chain uses TRBV28 and TRBJ2-2; D unresolved. Trimming took off 6 bases at V and 4 bases at J, with 9 bases between the two ends. Germline V gene lookup returns CDR1 MDHEN and CDR2 SYDVKM. The CDR3 has 13 amino acids. DNA of the CDR3: TGTGCCAGCAGGCCGCCCCGCACCGGGGAGCTGTTTTTT. Amino acids: CASRPPRTGELFF.

This chain links TRBV28 with TRBJ2-7; 8 bases map to TRBD1. V lost 8 bases, J lost 2 bases, and 8 bases stayed unmatched. Germline CDR1 is MDHEN and CDR2 is SYDVKM. CDR3 length: 14 residues. CDR3 protein: CASGRQGRPYEQYF. CDR3 in DNA: TGTGCCAGCGGAAGACAGGGGAGGCCCTACGAGCAGTACTTC.

This clonotype was seen only a few times. V gene TRBV29-1 combines with J gene TRBJ1-2; D ambiguous. Germline V CDR1 and CDR2: SQVTM, ANQGSEA. The CDR3 length is 13 residues. Trimming took 0 bases from V and 8 from J, leaving 13 bases between them. The CDR3 loop reads CSVEDPRTTGYTF. CDR3 nucleotides: TGCAGCGTTGAAGATCCCAGGACCACCGGCTACACCTTC.

This clonotype was seen at least ten times. This rearrangement joins TRBV28 to TRBJ2-3; either TRBD1 or TRBD2 may supply D (5 bases each). This CDR3 has 14 residues. V lost 2 bases to trimming and J lost 1 base, with 7 bases between them. Germline V gives CDR1 MDHEN, CDR2 SYDVKM. The CDR3: CASSLGGGTDTQYF. The CDR3 DNA is TGTGCCAGCAGTTTAGGGGGAGGCACAGATACGCAGTATTTT. Full variable domain (remainder filled in from reference TRBV28 and TRBJ2-3): DVKVTQSSRYLVKRTGEKVFLECVQDMDHENMFWYRQDPGLGLRLIYFSYDVKMKEKGDIPEGYSVSREKKERFSLILESASTNQTSMYLCASSLGGGTDTQYFGPGTRLTVL.